This is a list of T cell receptor beta chains from one sample in a study. TCRdb independently ran MiXCR on the 5' RACE reads; one entry per CDR3 protein. The sample consists of about 62,000 distinct CDR3 sequences, approximately 29% of them appearing once. Sequenced material: tumor-infiltrating naive CD4+ T cells sorted from the breast tumor. These receptors were collected from a female donor with breast cancer. CDR3s include the opening cysteine and the closing phenylalanine or tryptophan. Fields, in order: clone size, V gene, J gene, D gene, CDR3 DNA, CDR3 protein. A D gene is named only where the DNA matches it firmly. Rows give clone size only sometimes, using once, few, many, or a class for an expanded clone.

clone_size: few; v_call: TRBV9; j_call: TRBJ1-3; d_call: .; cdr3_nt: TGTGCCAGCAGTAGCGTAGCGGGGGGCTATGGAAACACCATATATTTT; cdr3_aa: CASSSVAGGYGNTIYF
clone_size: few; v_call: TRBV11-3; j_call: TRBJ2-5; d_call: .; cdr3_nt: TGTGCCAGCAGCTTATGGGCTGGGGAGACCCAGTACTTC; cdr3_aa: CASSLWAGETQYF
clone_size: .; v_call: TRBV5-1; j_call: TRBJ2-6; d_call: .; cdr3_nt: TGCGCCGGCAGCCCAACAGACTCTGGGGCCAACGTCCTGACTTTC; cdr3_aa: CAGSPTDSGANVLTF
clone_size: .; v_call: TRBV28; j_call: TRBJ1-4; d_call: .; cdr3_nt: TGTGCCAGCAGTTTAAGTGAAAAACTGTTTTTT; cdr3_aa: CASSLSEKLFF
clone_size: .; v_call: TRBV18; j_call: TRBJ1-5; d_call: .; cdr3_nt: TGTGCCAGCTCACCATTAGCGGGGTCGGGTCAGCCCCAGCATTTT; cdr3_aa: CASSPLAGSGQPQHF
clone_size: few; v_call: TRBV4-1; j_call: TRBJ1-2; d_call: TRBD1; cdr3_nt: TGCGCCAGCAGCCAAGGGACAGGGGGCTGGCTTGGCTACACCTTC; cdr3_aa: CASSQGTGGWLGYTF
clone_size: few; v_call: TRBV12-3/TRBV12-4; j_call: TRBJ1-2; d_call: .; cdr3_nt: TGTGCCAGCATGGAGAGGGCGACCGACAATGGCTACACCTTC; cdr3_aa: CASMERATDNGYTF
clone_size: many; v_call: TRBV5-1; j_call: TRBJ2-1; d_call: TRBD1; cdr3_nt: TGCGCCAGCAGCACGGGGACAGGGGGCGTGTACAATGAGCAGTTCTTC; cdr3_aa: CASSTGTGGVYNEQFF
clone_size: .; v_call: TRBV6-5; j_call: TRBJ1-4; d_call: TRBD1; cdr3_nt: TGTGCCAGCAGTCGACAGGGAGTCGCAACTAATGAAAAACTGTTTTTT; cdr3_aa: CASSRQGVATNEKLFF
clone_size: few; v_call: TRBV6-2/TRBV6-3; j_call: TRBJ2-3; d_call: .; cdr3_nt: TGTGCCAGCAGTTACTCGATGACCGATACGCAGTATTTT; cdr3_aa: CASSYSMTDTQYF
clone_size: .; v_call: TRBV11-2; j_call: TRBJ2-1; d_call: .; cdr3_nt: TGTGCCGGCAGCCCAAACCGGGACACGTACAATGAGCAGTTCTTC; cdr3_aa: CAGSPNRDTYNEQFF
clone_size: .; v_call: TRBV7-9; j_call: TRBJ1-1; d_call: .; cdr3_nt: TGTGCCAGCAGCTTAACGGCAGGGGTAATCATGAACACTGAAGCTTTCTTT; cdr3_aa: CASSLTAGVIMNTEAFF
clone_size: few; v_call: TRBV5-4; j_call: TRBJ2-7; d_call: .; cdr3_nt: TGTGCCAGCAGCTTGGGTCCCAAGGCCCAGGCCTACGAGCAGTACTTC; cdr3_aa: CASSLGPKAQAYEQYF
clone_size: .; v_call: TRBV6-1; j_call: TRBJ1-1; d_call: .; cdr3_nt: TGTGCCAGCAGTGCTCCTGGGGCGCCGGGGCGGGAAGCTTTCTTT; cdr3_aa: CASSAPGAPGREAFF
clone_size: .; v_call: TRBV7-3; j_call: TRBJ2-5; d_call: TRBD2; cdr3_nt: TGTGCCAGCAGCCGACCCTTTCGGGGGGGGCGACAAGAGACCCAGTACTTC; cdr3_aa: CASSRPFRGGRQETQYF
clone_size: many; v_call: TRBV4-2; j_call: TRBJ1-1; d_call: .; cdr3_nt: TGTGCCAGCAGCCACACCCAGTCCACTGAAGCTTTCTTT; cdr3_aa: CASSHTQSTEAFF
clone_size: .; v_call: TRBV20-1; j_call: TRBJ1-5; d_call: TRBD1; cdr3_nt: TGCAGTGCTAGAGCAGGGGGGATAATCAGCCCCCAGCATTTT; cdr3_aa: CSARAGGIISPQHF
clone_size: .; v_call: TRBV7-9; j_call: TRBJ2-1; d_call: .; cdr3_nt: TGTGCCAGCAGCGGGGACCGGATGAATGAGCAGTTCTTC; cdr3_aa: CASSGDRMNEQFF
clone_size: many; v_call: TRBV20-1; j_call: TRBJ1-3; d_call: .; cdr3_nt: TGCAGTGCTAGAGAGGGCAGGGGTGGAAACACCATATATTTT; cdr3_aa: CSAREGRGGNTIYF
clone_size: few; v_call: TRBV7-2; j_call: TRBJ1-1; d_call: TRBD1; cdr3_nt: TGTGCCAGCACCCGGGACAGGGTCCCTGAAGCTTTCTTT; cdr3_aa: CASTRDRVPEAFF
clone_size: few; v_call: TRBV20-1; j_call: TRBJ2-7; d_call: TRBD2; cdr3_nt: TGCAGTGCGGGCGGGGGTGCCTACTACGAGCAGTACTTC; cdr3_aa: CSAGGGAYYEQYF
clone_size: few; v_call: TRBV20-1; j_call: TRBJ1-5; d_call: .; cdr3_nt: TGCAGTGCGAAGGCAGGCGGTGAGCCCCAGCATTTT; cdr3_aa: CSAKAGGEPQHF
clone_size: .; v_call: TRBV6-2/TRBV6-3; j_call: TRBJ2-7; d_call: TRBD2; cdr3_nt: TGTGCCAGCATCGGGGGGGACCCCGCCTACGAGCAGTACTTC; cdr3_aa: CASIGGDPAYEQYF
clone_size: .; v_call: TRBV3-1; j_call: TRBJ2-7; d_call: .; cdr3_nt: TGTGCCAGCAGCCCCCGGAGGGGCGCCTCAATCTACGAGCAGTACTTC; cdr3_aa: CASSPRRGASIYEQYF
clone_size: many; v_call: TRBV20-1; j_call: TRBJ1-2; d_call: TRBD1; cdr3_nt: TGCAGTGCTAGCTTACTCAGGGGGGGGAACTATGGCTACACCTTC; cdr3_aa: CSASLLRGGNYGYTF
clone_size: many; v_call: TRBV6-2/TRBV6-3; j_call: TRBJ1-1; d_call: .; cdr3_nt: TGTGCCAGCAGTCGGACCTATGAAGCTTTCTTT; cdr3_aa: CASSRTYEAFF
clone_size: .; v_call: TRBV7-2; j_call: TRBJ2-7; d_call: TRBD1; cdr3_nt: TGTGCCAGCAGCTTAGCCCCGGACAGGGGGCTAACCTCCACCTACGAGCAGTACTTC; cdr3_aa: CASSLAPDRGLTSTYEQYF
clone_size: many; v_call: TRBV9; j_call: TRBJ2-3; d_call: .; cdr3_nt: TGTGCCAGCAGCGTAGGGGTTAGCCCCTCCTTTGATACGCAGTATTTT; cdr3_aa: CASSVGVSPSFDTQYF
clone_size: few; v_call: TRBV5-5; j_call: TRBJ1-1; d_call: .; cdr3_nt: TGTGCCAGCAGCTTGAGCGGGAATAGCGCTGAAGCTTTCTTT; cdr3_aa: CASSLSGNSAEAFF
clone_size: .; v_call: TRBV7-3; j_call: TRBJ2-5; d_call: .; cdr3_nt: TGTGCCAGCAGCCCCAACAGGGATCAGACCCAGTACTTC; cdr3_aa: CASSPNRDQTQYF
clone_size: many; v_call: TRBV2; j_call: TRBJ1-1; d_call: TRBD1; cdr3_nt: TGTGCCAGCAGTACTCAGGGGGCTGTCGACACTGAAGCTTTCTTT; cdr3_aa: CASSTQGAVDTEAFF
clone_size: many; v_call: TRBV4-2; j_call: TRBJ2-1; d_call: .; cdr3_nt: TGTGCCAGCAGTCGGGACACCGCTTCCCTCTCCTACAATGAGCAGTTCTTC; cdr3_aa: CASSRDTASLSYNEQFF
clone_size: .; v_call: TRBV20-1; j_call: TRBJ2-3; d_call: .; cdr3_nt: TGCAGTGCAAACCGGGGCAACACAGATACGCAGTATTTT; cdr3_aa: CSANRGNTDTQYF
clone_size: .; v_call: TRBV6-2/TRBV6-3; j_call: TRBJ2-7; d_call: TRBD2; cdr3_nt: TGTACCAGCACAGGACTAGCCTTCCTCTACGAGCAGTACTTC; cdr3_aa: CTSTGLAFLYEQYF
clone_size: .; v_call: TRBV4-1; j_call: TRBJ2-7; d_call: .; cdr3_nt: TGCGCCAGCAGCCAAGCTCTGACTCGCTACGAGCAGTACTTC; cdr3_aa: CASSQALTRYEQYF
clone_size: .; v_call: TRBV3-1; j_call: TRBJ1-3; d_call: .; cdr3_nt: TGTGCCAGCAGCCAAGGGACAGCTCTCTCTGGAAACACCATATATTTT; cdr3_aa: CASSQGTALSGNTIYF
clone_size: few; v_call: TRBV10-3; j_call: TRBJ2-1; d_call: .; cdr3_nt: TGTGCCATCAGTGATTCCGGGGCACCAAGATACAATGAGCAGTTCTTC; cdr3_aa: CAISDSGAPRYNEQFF
clone_size: many; v_call: TRBV7-3; j_call: TRBJ2-1; d_call: TRBD2; cdr3_nt: TGTGCCAGCAGTCCTAGCGGGGGGGCCTATAGCGATGAGCAGTTCTTC; cdr3_aa: CASSPSGGAYSDEQFF
clone_size: .; v_call: TRBV28; j_call: TRBJ1-2; d_call: TRBD1; cdr3_nt: TGTGCCAGCAGTTTAGGGGGAACAGGGGGCCTCAACTATGGCTACACCTTC; cdr3_aa: CASSLGGTGGLNYGYTF
clone_size: many; v_call: TRBV6-5; j_call: TRBJ2-1; d_call: .; cdr3_nt: TGTGCCAGCAGTCAACCGGGACGAAAGCGGTTCTTC; cdr3_aa: CASSQPGRKRFF
clone_size: few; v_call: TRBV6-2/TRBV6-3; j_call: TRBJ2-7; d_call: .; cdr3_nt: TGTGCCAGCACCGAGGGGTCGGACGAGCAGTACTTC; cdr3_aa: CASTEGSDEQYF
clone_size: few; v_call: TRBV5-1; j_call: TRBJ1-2; d_call: .; cdr3_nt: TGCGCCAGCAGCTTGTTTTTCCGGGCTTATGGCTACACCTTC; cdr3_aa: CASSLFFRAYGYTF
clone_size: many; v_call: TRBV12-3/TRBV12-4; j_call: TRBJ2-7; d_call: TRBD2; cdr3_nt: TGTGCCAGCAGTCCCAGACTAGCGGGAGAAGGTCGGAGCTCCTACGAGCAGTACTTC; cdr3_aa: CASSPRLAGEGRSSYEQYF
clone_size: .; v_call: TRBV6-5; j_call: TRBJ2-7; d_call: .; cdr3_nt: TGTGCCAGCAGCAAGGGACTTCCACCATACGAGCAGTACTTC; cdr3_aa: CASSKGLPPYEQYF
clone_size: few; v_call: TRBV7-8; j_call: TRBJ1-3; d_call: .; cdr3_nt: TGTGCCAGCAGCCATCCCGGGGGGGAAGCCACCATATATTTT; cdr3_aa: CASSHPGGEATIYF
clone_size: many; v_call: TRBV20-1; j_call: TRBJ2-3; d_call: TRBD2; cdr3_nt: TGCAGTGCTAGCGGCGGGGGTTTCACAGATACGCAGTATTTT; cdr3_aa: CSASGGGFTDTQYF
clone_size: .; v_call: TRBV6-5; j_call: TRBJ1-6; d_call: .; cdr3_nt: TGTGCCAGCAGCCCGACTCGCACACGGTCCGAAAATTCACCCCTCCACTTT; cdr3_aa: CASSPTRTRSENSPLHF
clone_size: few; v_call: TRBV4-3; j_call: TRBJ2-2; d_call: TRBD2; cdr3_nt: TGCGCCAGCAGCCAAGCAGCGGGAGCCCACACCGGGGAGCTGTTTTTT; cdr3_aa: CASSQAAGAHTGELFF
clone_size: .; v_call: TRBV12-3/TRBV12-4; j_call: TRBJ2-5; d_call: .; cdr3_nt: TGTGCCAGCAGTCCCAAGGGGGGGACCCAAGAGACCCAGTACTTC; cdr3_aa: CASSPKGGTQETQYF
clone_size: .; v_call: TRBV4-2; j_call: TRBJ2-1; d_call: .; cdr3_nt: TGTGCCAGCAGCCGGGACGACTGGGCCGCCTACAATGAGCAGTTCTTC; cdr3_aa: CASSRDDWAAYNEQFF
clone_size: .; v_call: TRBV15; j_call: TRBJ2-5; d_call: .; cdr3_nt: TGTGCCACCAGCAGAGACCATCCCCAAGAGACCCAGTACTTC; cdr3_aa: CATSRDHPQETQYF
clone_size: few; v_call: TRBV2; j_call: TRBJ2-3; d_call: .; cdr3_nt: TGTGCCAGCACCGCGTGGGGGAGGAGCACAGATACGCAGTATTTT; cdr3_aa: CASTAWGRSTDTQYF
clone_size: .; v_call: TRBV29-1; j_call: TRBJ2-1; d_call: TRBD2; cdr3_nt: TGCAGCGTTGAGGGGACTAACTACAATGAGCAGTTCTTC; cdr3_aa: CSVEGTNYNEQFF